Sequencing of this T cell receptor beta chain was carried out in a study of spatial heterogeneity in lung cancer. Study at large: Each unique TCR and UMI combination was seen more than ten times on average in raw reads. General study points: Relative to follow-up, resection was when ubiquitous expanded tumor TCRs appeared more in blood.

Specified time point: sample taken at primary tumor resection. Whole RNA from tumor, nontumor lung or frozen PBMC was sequenced unsorted. Individual TCR cDNA molecules each bore their own unique molecular identifier. TCRdb independently ran MiXCR on the 5' RACE reads; one entry per CDR3 protein. The data contain under 100,000 distinct CDR3 sequences, about 9.4% of them singletons. Trimming cost V 5 bases and J 9 bases; bases outside gene matches: 11. Looked up from germline, CDR1 is SGHRS and CDR2 is YFSETQ. The CDR3 length is 16 residues. This clonotype was seen only once. The target antigen is unknown.

This sequence originates from a male donor with early-stage non-small cell lung cancer. The chain carries TRBV5-1 and TRBJ2-1; 13 bases match TRBD2. The input for sequencing was PBMCs, taken at surgery. Here the CDR3 DNA reads TGCGCCAGCAGTCCGGGACTAGCGGGGCCTTCTGGTGAGCAGTTCTTC. Its protein product is CASSPGLAGPSGEQFF.